The 14 T cell receptor beta chains below were found in one sample sequenced in a study of T cell responses to AZD1222 COVID-19 vaccine. Generated by immunoSEQ multiplex PCR, the TCRdb table keeps only in-frame clones and is missing some. The repertoire holds about 120,000 clones, 90% to 95% seen once, with around 5.1% in the top ten. The specimen comprised peripheral blood, sampled 28 days after the second AZD1222 dose. The origin of the receptors is an adult who received the AZD1222 COVID-19 vaccine.

The chain couples TRBV20-1 to TRBJ1-1; no reliable D call. Looked up from germline, CDR1 is DFQATT and CDR2 is SNEGSKA (reference sequence). The V gene lost 3 bases and the J gene lost 7 bases, with 12 bases spanning the gap. This CDR3 has 12 residues. CDR3 protein: CSASDVSVEAFF. The CDR3 nucleotides are TGCAGTGCTAGTGATGTCTCTGTTGAAGCTTTCTTT.

The chain links TRBV7-9 to TRBJ2-3; tentative D call: TRBD1 (5 bases). This CDR3 is 14 amino acids long. Per the germline V gene, CDR1 is SEHNR and CDR2 is FQNEAQ (reference sequence). V dropped 0 bases and J dropped 4 bases, with 8 bases sitting between them. This chain's CDR3 is CASSLAQGPDTQYF. CDR3 nucleotides: TGTGCCAGCAGCTTAGCGCAGGGCCCAGATACGCAGTATTTT.

The chain couples TRBV18 to TRBJ2-3; 8 bases line up with TRBD1. The germline V gene encodes CDR1 KGHSH and CDR2 LQKENI. This CDR3 comprises 14 residues. The junction had 5 bases not matched to a gene; V was cut back by 3 bases and J by 6 bases. The CDR3 DNA reads TGTGCCAGCTCACCGACAGGGGTGGAGGATACGCAGTATTTT. Protein product: CASSPTGVEDTQYF.

The chain employs TRBV5-1 and TRBJ2-5; maybe TRBD1 (6 bases). This CDR3 is built from 14 residues. Trimming left V 2 bases short and J 4 bases short, with 12 bases between. CDR1 and CDR2 from the germline V gene are SGHRS and YFSETQ. CDR3 in DNA: TGCGCCAGCAGCTTTGGACAGCCTATAGAGACCCAGTACTTC. Translating it yields CASSFGQPIETQYF.

The J gene is TRBJ1-2, the V gene TRBV30; D possibly corresponds to TRBD1 (5 bases). This CDR3 comprises 13 residues. The germline gives CDR1 GTSNPN, CDR2 SVGIG (reference sequence). As DNA, the CDR3 is TGTGCACAGACCCCCGGGACGCAGTATGGCTACACCTTC. This translates into CAQTPGTQYGYTF.

The count of this clone is one. The chain combines TRBV30 with TRBJ1-2, with TRBD1 matching over 9 bases. This CDR3 is built from 15 residues. The V gene's germline CDR1 is GTSNPN and CDR2 SVGIG (reference sequence). Germline trimming cut 8 bases from V and 8 bases from J; bases unmatched to any gene: 18. The DNA for the CDR3 is TGTGCCCGGGGCCTTACCGGGACAGGGAGTGAAGGCTACACCTTC. This gives the protein CARGLTGTGSEGYTF. Drawing the rest from reference TRBV30 and TRBJ1-2, the complete variable domain is SQTIHQWPATLVQPVGSPLSLECTVEGTSNPNLYWYRQAAGRGLQLLFYSVGIGQISSEVPQNLSASRPQDRQFILSSKKLLLSDSGFYLCARGLTGTGSEGYTFGSGTRLTVV.

The CDR3 is CASSGASATNEKLFF. The CDR3 region has the DNA TGTGCCAGCAGTGGGGCGAGTGCAACTAATGAAAAACTGTTTTTT. The chain joins TRBV28 to TRBJ1-4; D might be TRBD1 (5 bases). The V end lost 5 bases, the J end lost 0 bases, and 10 bases lay between the germline ends. The germline V gene has CDR1 MDHEN and CDR2 SYDVKM. The CDR3 loop spans 15 amino acids.

The chain uses TRBV7-2 and TRBJ2-1, with TRBD1 matching 9 bases. Looked up from germline, CDR1 is SGHTA and CDR2 is FQGNSA. Losses at the gene ends were 4 bases for V and 3 bases for J; bases not matched to a gene: 4. The CDR3 has 15 amino acids. This CDR3 reads CASSSRDRVYNEQFF. The CDR3 DNA follows: TGTGCCAGCAGCTCCCGGGACAGGGTCTACAATGAGCAGTTCTTC.

This clone was seen just once. V gene TRBV12-5 combines with J gene TRBJ2-1; 7 nucleotides agree with TRBD1. J lost 9 bases, V lost 2 bases, and 10 bases had no gene match. CDR3 size: 15 residues. Germline V gives CDR1 LGHNT, CDR2 FRNRAP. CDR3 protein: CASGLQTRGWVEQFF. The CDR3 region has the DNA TGTGCTAGTGGTTTGCAAACCAGGGGGTGGGTTGAGCAGTTCTTC.

The chain has TRBV19 and TRBJ2-3; either TRBD1 or TRBD2 may supply D (5 bases each). Germline lookup yields CDR1 LNHDA and CDR2 SQIVND (reference sequence). Deletions cut 5 bases from V and 2 bases from J, with 8 bases between. This CDR3 has 13 amino acids. The CDR3 DNA is TGTGCCAGTAGTGATGGGACCACAGATACGCAGTATTTT. This encodes CASSDGTTDTQYF.

Only one count was recorded for this clone. The V call is TRBV5-1, the J call TRBJ1-6; D is uncertain. V lost 0 bases to trimming and J lost 0 bases, with 16 bases between them. This CDR3 is built from 19 residues. Germline CDR1 and CDR2: SGHRS and YFSETQ. CDR3 amino acids: CASSLVVTPTGSYNSPLHF. Here the CDR3 DNA reads TGCGCCAGCAGCTTGGTTGTGACACCCACGGGCTCCTATAATTCACCCCTCCACTTT.

The V and J genes are TRBV19 and TRBJ1-1; no reliable D call. The CDR3 has 14 amino acids. The germline V and J ends were trimmed by 4 bases and 3 bases, with 12 bases remaining between them. CDR1 and CDR2 from the germline V gene are LNHDA and SQIVND (reference sequence). The CDR3 DNA follows: TGTGCCAGTAGTAACTCGACTGTACACACTGAAGCTTTCTTT. It yields the protein CASSNSTVHTEAFF.

The chain has TRBV6-5 and TRBJ1-2; 8 bases match TRBD1. CDR1 is MNHEY, CDR2 SVGAGI, per germline. The CDR3 consists of 15 residues. The V segment lost 2 bases and the J segment 4 bases; nucleotides outside the gene matches: 6. In nucleotides, the CDR3 is TGTGCCAGCAGTTACCTGGACAGGGAGACCTATGGCTACACCTTC. Its translation: CASSYLDRETYGYTF.

V is TRBV19 and J is TRBJ2-1; 11 positions match TRBD2. CDR3 size: 15 residues. Germline V lookup: CDR1 LNHDA, CDR2 SQIVND (reference sequence). V shed 10 bases and J 6 bases; nucleotides not matched to a gene: 11. CDR3 loop: CATRPTSGSVNEQFF. The CDR3, as DNA: TGTGCCACCCGTCCCACTAGCGGGAGTGTCAATGAGCAGTTCTTC.